Below, one T cell receptor (beta chain) is given with its context. Its antigen is undetermined. V lost 4 bases to trimming and J lost 0 bases; unmatched junction nucleotides: 11. There are 19 residues in the CDR3. The germline gives CDR1 MGHRA, CDR2 YSYEKL. The source of the sample is a study of shared clonotypes between healthy human individuals. Study at large: There were three CD4 naive, three CD4 memory, two CD8 naive and one CD8 memory plates per donor.

Study observations and caveats: Sampling included only blood; tissue repertoires likely differ. A handful of donors showed sharing of around 5% of naive CD4 clonotypes.

Some clones are missing from TCRdb's copy, which holds only in-frame ones; the method was immunoSEQ multiplex PCR. The sample contains millions of clones, 90% to 95% of which appear only once. CD45RO-negative, CCR7-positively selected cells formed the naive CD8 fraction, excluding terminally differentiated effector memory CD45RA+ cells. The receptor was derived from a man aged 18 to 29 in good health. Some clones in this sample may be carry-over from other donors' samples. Sequences were obtained from naive CD8+ T cells from PBMCs. The rearrangement joins TRBV4-1 to TRBJ2-6; 8 bases align to TRBD1. CDR3 loop: CASSPLDRGIVSGANVLTF. CDR3 nucleotide sequence: TGCGCCAGCAGCCCGTTAGACAGGGGAATTGTCTCTGGGGCCAACGTCCTGACTTTC.